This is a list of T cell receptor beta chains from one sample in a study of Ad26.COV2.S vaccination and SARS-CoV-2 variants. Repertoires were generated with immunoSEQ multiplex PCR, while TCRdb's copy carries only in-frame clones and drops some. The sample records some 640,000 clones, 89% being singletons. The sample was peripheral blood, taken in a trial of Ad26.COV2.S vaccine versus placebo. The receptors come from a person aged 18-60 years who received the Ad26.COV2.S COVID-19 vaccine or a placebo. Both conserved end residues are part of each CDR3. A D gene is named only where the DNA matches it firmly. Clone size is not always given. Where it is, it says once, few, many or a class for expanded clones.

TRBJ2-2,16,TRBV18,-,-,TGTGCCAGCTCACTTACGCGGAGTTCGAACACCGGGGAGCTGTTTTTT,CASSLTRSSNTGELFF
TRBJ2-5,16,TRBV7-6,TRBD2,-,TGTGCCAGCAGCTTAGAGGCTAGCGGGGGGGGAGAGACCCAGTACTTC,CASSLEASGGGETQYF
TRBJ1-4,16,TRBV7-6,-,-,TGTGCCAGCAGCTTAAGGGATGGGGGGCGGAATGAAAAACTGTTTTTT,CASSLRDGGRNEKLFF
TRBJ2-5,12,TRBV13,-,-,TGTGCCAGCAGTAAAAAAGGGGAGACCCAGTACTTC,CASSKKGETQYF
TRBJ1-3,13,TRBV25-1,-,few,TGTGCCAGCAGTGTGTCAGGTGGAAACACCATATATTTT,CASSVSGGNTIYF
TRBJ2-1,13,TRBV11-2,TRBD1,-,TGTGCCAGCAGCTTGACAGGGGGCGATGAGCAGTTCTTC,CASSLTGGDEQFF
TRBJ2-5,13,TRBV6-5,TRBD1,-,TGTGCCAGCAGGTCAGGGGGCGCGGAGACCCAGTACTTC,CASRSGGAETQYF
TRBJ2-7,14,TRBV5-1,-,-,TGCGCCAGCGCCCAGACGGGCAGCTCCTACGAGCAGTACTTC,CASAQTGSSYEQYF
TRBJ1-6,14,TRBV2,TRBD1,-,TGTGCCAGCAGTGGGACAGGGGGAAATTCACCCCTCCACTTT,CASSGTGGNSPLHF
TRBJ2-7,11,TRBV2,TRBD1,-,TGTGCCAGCTCGGACAGGGTCGAGCAGTACTTC,CASSDRVEQYF
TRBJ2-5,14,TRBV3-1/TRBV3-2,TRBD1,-,TGTGCCAGCAGTCTGACAGGGGGCCAAGAGACCCAGTACTTC,CASSLTGGQETQYF
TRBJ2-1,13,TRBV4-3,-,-,TGCGCCAGCAGCCAAGAATGGGCCAATGAGCAGTTCTTC,CASSQEWANEQFF
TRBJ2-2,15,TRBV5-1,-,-,TGCGCCAGCAGCTTGGTAGCAGGGAACACCGGGGAGCTGTTTTTT,CASSLVAGNTGELFF
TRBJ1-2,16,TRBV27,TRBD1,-,TGTGCCAGCAGTTTAATCGGTGGGGGACAGTCCTATGGCTACACCTTC,CASSLIGGGQSYGYTF
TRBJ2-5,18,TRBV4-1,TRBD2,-,TGCGCCAGCAGCCAAGATAGGTCCGCGGGAGTTCATACGAAGACCCAGTACTTC,CASSQDRSAGVHTKTQYF
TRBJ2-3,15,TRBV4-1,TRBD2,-,TGCGCCAGCAGCCAAGATGGGACTAGAACAGATACGCAGTATTTT,CASSQDGTRTDTQYF
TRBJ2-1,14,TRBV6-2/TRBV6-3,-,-,TGTGCCAGCAGCCAGGAGAGACCCTACAATGAGCAGTTCTTC,CASSQERPYNEQFF
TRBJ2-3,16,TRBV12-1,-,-,TGTGCCAGCAGCTTCGAACGGGGGACTAGCACAGATACGCAGTATTTT,CASSFERGTSTDTQYF
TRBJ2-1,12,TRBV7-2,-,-,TGTGCCAGCAGCCACCCCCACAATGAGCAGTTCTTC,CASSHPHNEQFF
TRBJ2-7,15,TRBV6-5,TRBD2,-,TGTGCCAGCAGTTACTCGAGCGGGAGACTCTACGAGCAGTACTTC,CASSYSSGRLYEQYF
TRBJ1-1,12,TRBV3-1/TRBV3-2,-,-,TGTGCCAGTAGGGGGTTAGAGGACGAAGCTTTCTTT,CASRGLEDEAFF
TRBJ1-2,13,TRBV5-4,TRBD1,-,TGTGCCACCGGGACAGAACATAACTATGGCTACACCTTC,CATGTEHNYGYTF
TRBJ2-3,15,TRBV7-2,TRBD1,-,TGTGCCAGCAGCCCGGGACAGCTTTTCACAGATACGCAGTATTTT,CASSPGQLFTDTQYF
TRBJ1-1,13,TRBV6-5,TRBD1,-,TGTGCCAGCAGTCCAGGGGGGCGGACTGAAGCTTTCTTT,CASSPGGRTEAFF
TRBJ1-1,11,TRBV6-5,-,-,TGTGCCACCCACCTAAGCACTGAAGCTTTCTTT,CATHLSTEAFF
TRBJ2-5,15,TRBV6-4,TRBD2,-,TGTGCCAGCAGTGTTTTTAGCGGGGGTCAAGAGACCCAGTACTTC,CASSVFSGGQETQYF
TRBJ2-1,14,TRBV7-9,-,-,TGTGCCAGCAGCCTAGGCCAGGGCCACAATGAGCAGTTCTTC,CASSLGQGHNEQFF
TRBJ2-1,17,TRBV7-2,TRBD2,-,TGTGCCAGCAGCTTAGCGGGTGGGACTAGCAGCCACAATGAGCAGTTCTTC,CASSLAGGTSSHNEQFF
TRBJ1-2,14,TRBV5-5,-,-,TGTGCCAGCAGCGCCGGCCAGGTACCACAAGGCTACACCTTC,CASSAGQVPQGYTF
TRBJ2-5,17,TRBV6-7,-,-,TGTGCCAGCAGTGACCGGGACCCACTTAAACTCCAAGAGACCCAGTACTTC,CASSDRDPLKLQETQYF
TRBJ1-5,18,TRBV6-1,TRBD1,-,TGTGCCAGCAGTGCCGACAGGGTATCAATGGGTGGCAATCAGCCCCAGCATTTT,CASSADRVSMGGNQPQHF
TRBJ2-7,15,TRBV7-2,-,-,TGTGCCAGCAGCTTAGGGCAGGGAGGCAGCAACGAGCAGTACTTC,CASSLGQGGSNEQYF
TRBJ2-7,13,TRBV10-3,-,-,TGTGCCATCAGTTCGAGGGCCTCCTACGAGCAGTACTTC,CAISSRASYEQYF
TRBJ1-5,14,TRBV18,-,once,TGTGCCAGCTCATCGGTTTATAGCAATCAGCCCCAGCATTTT,CASSSVYSNQPQHF
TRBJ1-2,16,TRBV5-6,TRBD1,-,TGTGCCAGCAGCTTATGGGACAGGGTTCCTAACTATGGCTACACCTTC,CASSLWDRVPNYGYTF
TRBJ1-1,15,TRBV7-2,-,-,TGTGCCAGCACCCGCCCACAGGCCATGAACACTGAAGCTTTCTTT,CASTRPQAMNTEAFF
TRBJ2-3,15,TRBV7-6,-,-,TGTGCCAGCAGCTTAGCTGTCAGGGGCACAGATACGCAGTATTTT,CASSLAVRGTDTQYF
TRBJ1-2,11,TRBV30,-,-,TGTGCCTGGAGTCCAGACTATGGCTACACCTTC,CAWSPDYGYTF
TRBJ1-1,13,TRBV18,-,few,TGTGCCAGCTCACCTCCGGGGCTCACTGAAGCTTTCTTT,CASSPPGLTEAFF